Listed below are T cell receptor beta chains from one sample, sequenced in a study of T-cell memory formation after mild COVID-19. One entry per CDR3 protein, called by TCRdb with MiXCR from the 5' RACE reads. There are hundreds of thousands of distinct CDR3 sequences in the sample; roughly 20% occur only once, and 12% lies in the top ten. The source material was PBMCs or a T cell subset sorted from them (not recorded which). The receptors stem from an adult woman who had mild COVID-19 (a few samples of this study predate the infection). Cell type and time point are not known. CDR3s include the opening cysteine and the closing phenylalanine or tryptophan. Fields, in order: clone size, V gene, D gene, J gene, CDR3 DNA, CDR3 protein. D genes are given only for firm matches. Part of the rows lack a size; the others show once, few, many or a class for expanded clones.

clone_size: few
v_call: TRBV9
d_call: .
j_call: TRBJ2-6
cdr3_nt: TGTGCCAGCAGCGCTCGCCGCACCAGCTCTGGGGCCAACGTCCTGACTTTC
cdr3_aa: CASSARRTSSGANVLTF

clone_size: .
v_call: TRBV19
d_call: TRBD2
j_call: TRBJ2-5
cdr3_nt: TGTGCCAGCAGAGCGGGGAAGGGGGAGACCCAGTACTTC
cdr3_aa: CASRAGKGETQYF

clone_size: .
v_call: TRBV7-6
d_call: TRBD2
j_call: TRBJ2-3
cdr3_nt: TGTGCCAGCAGCTTAGCGACTAGCGGGCGGGGCACAGATACGCAGTATTTT
cdr3_aa: CASSLATSGRGTDTQYF

clone_size: many
v_call: TRBV27
d_call: TRBD2
j_call: TRBJ2-7
cdr3_nt: TGTGCCAGCAGTTTTAGCGGGAGGGCCCTCGAGCAGTACTTC
cdr3_aa: CASSFSGRALEQYF

clone_size: few
v_call: TRBV6-1
d_call: .
j_call: TRBJ2-2
cdr3_nt: TGTGCCAGTAAAAGGACAAGTAACACCGGGGAGCTGTTTTTT
cdr3_aa: CASKRTSNTGELFF

clone_size: .
v_call: TRBV3-1
d_call: .
j_call: TRBJ2-6
cdr3_nt: TGTGCCAGCAGCCAAGTTGGTGGGGCCAACGTCCTGACTTTC
cdr3_aa: CASSQVGGANVLTF

clone_size: .
v_call: TRBV7-9
d_call: .
j_call: TRBJ1-1
cdr3_nt: TGTGCCAGCAGCTTAGCGTCGGGCGGGGGCACTGAAGCTTTCTTT
cdr3_aa: CASSLASGGGTEAFF

clone_size: few
v_call: TRBV7-2
d_call: TRBD2
j_call: TRBJ2-5
cdr3_nt: TGTGCCAGCAGCACAGGACTAGCGGGAGGGGAGACCCAGTACTTC
cdr3_aa: CASSTGLAGGETQYF

clone_size: .
v_call: TRBV24-1
d_call: .
j_call: TRBJ2-2
cdr3_nt: TGTGCCACCAGTGTAGCAGGGAAAGCCGGGGAGCTGTTTTTT
cdr3_aa: CATSVAGKAGELFF

clone_size: few
v_call: TRBV20-1
d_call: .
j_call: TRBJ2-7
cdr3_nt: TGCAGTGCTAGAGGCTACTACAGGGTCGCCTACGAGCAGTACTTC
cdr3_aa: CSARGYYRVAYEQYF

clone_size: .
v_call: TRBV6-1
d_call: .
j_call: TRBJ2-3
cdr3_nt: TGTGCCAGCCCCCCGGGGGATACCACGTGGGCAGATACGCAGTATTTT
cdr3_aa: CASPPGDTTWADTQYF

clone_size: few
v_call: TRBV5-1
d_call: .
j_call: TRBJ2-7
cdr3_nt: TGCGCCAGCAGCTTGGAGGGTGAAAGCGGGTCGTACGAGCAGTACTTC
cdr3_aa: CASSLEGESGSYEQYF

clone_size: .
v_call: TRBV5-1
d_call: .
j_call: TRBJ2-1
cdr3_nt: TGCGCCAGCAGCCCTCAGCTTCGTGAGGACAATGAGCAGTTCTTC
cdr3_aa: CASSPQLREDNEQFF

clone_size: few
v_call: TRBV20-1
d_call: TRBD1
j_call: TRBJ2-7
cdr3_nt: TGCAGTGCTAGAGTACAGGGGGACGAGCAGTACTTC
cdr3_aa: CSARVQGDEQYF

clone_size: .
v_call: TRBV29-1
d_call: .
j_call: TRBJ1-1
cdr3_nt: TGCAGCGTCCGCCAGGCGCCCCCAAGTCCTGAAGCTTTCTTT
cdr3_aa: CSVRQAPPSPEAFF

clone_size: once
v_call: TRBV6-5
d_call: TRBD1
j_call: TRBJ1-2
cdr3_nt: TGTGCCAGCAGCCGGACAGGGGGCGGGTATGGCTACACCTTC
cdr3_aa: CASSRTGGGYGYTF

clone_size: .
v_call: TRBV12-3/TRBV12-4
d_call: TRBD2
j_call: TRBJ2-1
cdr3_nt: TGTGCCAGCAGTTTTCATCCTAGCGGGGACATTCATGAGCAGTTCTTC
cdr3_aa: CASSFHPSGDIHEQFF

clone_size: .
v_call: TRBV6-5
d_call: .
j_call: TRBJ2-4
cdr3_nt: TGTGCCAGCAGTTACTCGAATAGTGCAGGGCTAGCCAAAAACATTCAGTACTTC
cdr3_aa: CASSYSNSAGLAKNIQYF

clone_size: few
v_call: TRBV11-2
d_call: TRBD2
j_call: TRBJ2-7
cdr3_nt: TGTGCCAGCAGCGCAACGGGGGGGCCTTACGAGCAGTACTTC
cdr3_aa: CASSATGGPYEQYF

clone_size: few
v_call: TRBV5-1
d_call: .
j_call: TRBJ2-5
cdr3_nt: TGCGCCAGCAGCTTACAGGCAGATCAAGAGACCCAGTACTTC
cdr3_aa: CASSLQADQETQYF

clone_size: .
v_call: TRBV7-6
d_call: TRBD2
j_call: TRBJ2-1
cdr3_nt: TGTGCCAGCAGCTGGACTAGCGGGGGAGAGCAGTTCTTC
cdr3_aa: CASSWTSGGEQFF

clone_size: few
v_call: TRBV13
d_call: TRBD2
j_call: TRBJ2-3
cdr3_nt: TGTGCCAGCAGCTGGAAGACGGGAGGGTCAGGAGCAGATACGCAGTATTTT
cdr3_aa: CASSWKTGGSGADTQYF

clone_size: few
v_call: TRBV4-3
d_call: .
j_call: TRBJ2-5
cdr3_nt: TGCGCCAGCAGCCAAGTGGCTAGTGGAGAGACCCAGTACTTC
cdr3_aa: CASSQVASGETQYF

clone_size: few
v_call: TRBV15
d_call: .
j_call: TRBJ2-5
cdr3_nt: TGTGCCACCAGCAGGGACAAGGAAGAGACCCAGTACTTC
cdr3_aa: CATSRDKEETQYF

clone_size: .
v_call: TRBV2
d_call: .
j_call: TRBJ2-7
cdr3_nt: TGTGCCAGCAGTGAAGCTGGGGGGCAGTACTTC
cdr3_aa: CASSEAGGQYF

clone_size: few
v_call: TRBV29-1
d_call: .
j_call: TRBJ2-5
cdr3_nt: TGCAGCGTTGAGGAGGGGATTACAGGGGAGACCCAGTACTTC
cdr3_aa: CSVEEGITGETQYF

clone_size: .
v_call: TRBV12-3/TRBV12-4
d_call: .
j_call: TRBJ2-7
cdr3_nt: TGTGCCACGGCGTACCTCCTGAGGGAGCAGTACTTC
cdr3_aa: CATAYLLREQYF

clone_size: .
v_call: TRBV19
d_call: .
j_call: TRBJ2-1
cdr3_nt: TGTGCCAGTAGTTCACTCTTTGGCTACAATGAGCAGTTCTTC
cdr3_aa: CASSSLFGYNEQFF

clone_size: .
v_call: TRBV5-1
d_call: TRBD2
j_call: TRBJ2-1
cdr3_nt: TGCGCCAGCAGCTTGGCCCTGGGCGATGCCGGCCCCGGGAGGGCCAATGAGCAGTTCTTC
cdr3_aa: CASSLALGDAGPGRANEQFF

clone_size: few
v_call: TRBV5-6
d_call: .
j_call: TRBJ2-1
cdr3_nt: TGTGCCAGCAGCTTGGAGGTGGGCCGGATCTACAATGAGCAGTTCTTC
cdr3_aa: CASSLEVGRIYNEQFF

clone_size: .
v_call: TRBV7-2
d_call: .
j_call: TRBJ1-1
cdr3_nt: TGTGCCAGTTTACAGGGACCAAACACTGAAGCTTTCTTT
cdr3_aa: CASLQGPNTEAFF

clone_size: once
v_call: TRBV5-1
d_call: .
j_call: TRBJ1-2
cdr3_nt: TGCGCCAGCAGCTTGGTCGAAGTGGGTTATGGCTACACCTTC
cdr3_aa: CASSLVEVGYGYTF

clone_size: few
v_call: TRBV6-2/TRBV6-3
d_call: .
j_call: TRBJ2-7
cdr3_nt: TGTGCCAGCACGAGGACCGGCGCCGAATCATACGAGCAGTACTTC
cdr3_aa: CASTRTGAESYEQYF

clone_size: few
v_call: TRBV28
d_call: .
j_call: TRBJ2-5
cdr3_nt: TGTGCCAGCAGTTCGGGGCTGGGGACCCAGTACTTC
cdr3_aa: CASSSGLGTQYF

clone_size: few
v_call: TRBV3-1
d_call: .
j_call: TRBJ2-7
cdr3_nt: TGTGCCAGCAGCCAAGACAGGGAGTCCGAGCAGTACTTC
cdr3_aa: CASSQDRESEQYF

clone_size: few
v_call: TRBV5-1
d_call: .
j_call: TRBJ1-1
cdr3_nt: TGCGCCAGCAGCCCGAGAGGGGGGATATCAGCTTTCTTT
cdr3_aa: CASSPRGGISAFF

clone_size: once
v_call: TRBV11-1
d_call: .
j_call: TRBJ2-3
cdr3_nt: TGTGCCAGCAGCTCCCCGTCCCGCACAGATACGCAGTATTTT
cdr3_aa: CASSSPSRTDTQYF

clone_size: .
v_call: TRBV9
d_call: .
j_call: TRBJ2-3
cdr3_nt: TGTGCCAGCAGCCCCTTTACGGGAGAGACCACAGATACGCAGTATTTT
cdr3_aa: CASSPFTGETTDTQYF

clone_size: few
v_call: TRBV18
d_call: .
j_call: TRBJ1-1
cdr3_nt: TGTGCCAGCTCCCGGGGGAGGGATATGAACACTGAAGCTTTCTTT
cdr3_aa: CASSRGRDMNTEAFF

clone_size: .
v_call: TRBV14
d_call: TRBD2
j_call: TRBJ2-7
cdr3_nt: TGTGCCAGCAGCCCACTAGCGGTGAGCTCCTACGAGCAGTACTTC
cdr3_aa: CASSPLAVSSYEQYF

clone_size: .
v_call: TRBV30
d_call: .
j_call: TRBJ2-5
cdr3_nt: TGTGCCTGGAGGGCGGTAGAGACCCAGTACTTC
cdr3_aa: CAWRAVETQYF

clone_size: few
v_call: TRBV7-3
d_call: TRBD1
j_call: TRBJ1-2
cdr3_nt: TGTGCCAGCAGCCGACAGGGTGGTTCTGGCTACACCTTC
cdr3_aa: CASSRQGGSGYTF